Listed here is a single T cell receptor beta chain. Its antigen is as yet unknown. TCRdb analysed the RT-PCR reads with MiXCR anew, one entry per CDR3 protein. Of approximately 230,000 distinct CDR3 sequences listed, approximately 12% are singletons. The data derive from a study of response to subunit inactivated influenza vaccine. Study-level points and caveats: Authors suggested seasonal influenza vaccinations each recruit few new T cells.

CDR3 size: 14 residues. V lost 4 bases and J lost 6; bases outside the gene matches: 5. The germline gives CDR1 DFQATT, CDR2 SNEGSKA (reference sequence). The receptor was derived from a man in his fifties who received an inactivated influenza vaccine. The input for sequencing was non-naive T cells sorted from PBMCs, taken around 14 days before vaccination. The chain links TRBV20-1 to TRBJ2-7; 14 bases map to TRBD2. The CDR3 here is CSATGLAGGREQYF. The CDR3 DNA is TGCAGTGCTACTGGACTAGCGGGGGGCCGCGAGCAGTACTTC.